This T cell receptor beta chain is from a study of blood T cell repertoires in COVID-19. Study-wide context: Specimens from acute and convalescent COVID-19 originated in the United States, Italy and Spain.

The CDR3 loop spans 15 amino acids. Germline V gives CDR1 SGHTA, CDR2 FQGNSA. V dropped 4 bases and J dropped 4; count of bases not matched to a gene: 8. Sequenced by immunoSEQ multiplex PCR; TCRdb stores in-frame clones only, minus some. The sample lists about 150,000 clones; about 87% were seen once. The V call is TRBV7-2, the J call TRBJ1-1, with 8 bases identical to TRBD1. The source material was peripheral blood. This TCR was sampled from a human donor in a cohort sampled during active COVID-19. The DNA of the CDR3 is TGTGCCAGCAGCTCGACTTTGACAGGGGCCACTGAAGCTTTCTTT. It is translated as CASSSTLTGATEAFF.